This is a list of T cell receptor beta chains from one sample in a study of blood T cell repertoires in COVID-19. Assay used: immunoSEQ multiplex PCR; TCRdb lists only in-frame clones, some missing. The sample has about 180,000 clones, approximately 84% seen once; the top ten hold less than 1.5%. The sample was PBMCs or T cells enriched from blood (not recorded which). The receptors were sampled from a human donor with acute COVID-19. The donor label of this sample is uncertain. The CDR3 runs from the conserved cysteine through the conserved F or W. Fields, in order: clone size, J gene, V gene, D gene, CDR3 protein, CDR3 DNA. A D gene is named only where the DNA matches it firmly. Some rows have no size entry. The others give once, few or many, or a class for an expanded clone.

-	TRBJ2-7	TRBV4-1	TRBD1	CASSQTGGFYEQYF	TGCGCCAGCAGCCAGACAGGGGGGTTCTACGAGCAGTACTTC
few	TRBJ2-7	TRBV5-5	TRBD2	CASSFGRGAYEQYF	TGTGCCAGCAGCTTCGGGCGGGGGGCCTACGAGCAGTACTTC
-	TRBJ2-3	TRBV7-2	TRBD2	CASSLAIGTSGGASTDTQYF	TGTGCCAGCAGCTTAGCGATAGGGACTAGCGGGGGGGCGAGCACAGATACGCAGTATTTT
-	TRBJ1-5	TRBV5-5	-	CASSPNSNQPQHF	TGTGCCAGCAGCCCAAATAGCAATCAGCCCCAGCATTTT
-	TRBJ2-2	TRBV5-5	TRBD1	CASRSGTGVNGELFF	TGTGCCAGCCGTTCCGGGACAGGGGTTAACGGGGAGCTGTTTTTT
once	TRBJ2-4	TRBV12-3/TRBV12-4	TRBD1	CASSPGQAKRYF	TGTGCCAGCAGTCCAGGACAGGCCAAGCGGTACTTC
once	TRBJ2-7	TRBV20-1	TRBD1	CSASTGTASYEQYF	TGCAGTGCTAGTACTGGGACAGCTTCCTACGAGCAGTACTTC
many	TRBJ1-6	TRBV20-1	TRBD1	CSASLRGDSPLHF	TGCAGTGCTAGTCTCAGGGGGGATTCACCCCTCCACTTT
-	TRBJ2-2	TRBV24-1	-	CATSDLELTGGRYTGELFF	TGTGCCACCAGTGATTTGGAGCTCACGGGGGGCCGGTACACCGGGGAGCTGTTTTTT
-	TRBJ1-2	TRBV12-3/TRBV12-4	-	CASSFSANYGYTF	TGTGCCAGCAGTTTTAGTGCTAACTATGGCTACACCTTC
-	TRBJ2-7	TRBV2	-	CASRAGEGVEQYF	TGTGCCAGCAGGGCCGGCGAAGGGGTCGAGCAGTACTTC